One sample yielded the 19 T cell receptor beta chains listed below, sequenced in a study of T-cell memory formation after mild COVID-19. MiXCR was run by TCRdb on the 5' RACE reads, yielding one entry per CDR3 protein. The sample has under 550,000 distinct CDR3 sequences; more than 15% are singletons. The sample was PBMCs or a T cell subset sorted from them (not recorded which). Receptors were obtained from a man younger than 30 who had mild COVID-19 (a few samples of this study predate the infection). Cell type and time point are not known.

This clonotype was counted only a few times. The V call is TRBV4-2, the J call TRBJ2-2; the D gene is possibly TRBD2 (7 bases). CDR1 is LGHNA, CDR2 YNFKEQ, per germline. Trimming shortened V by 0 bases and J by 4 bases, and 12 bases separated the two germline ends. There are 16 residues in the CDR3. The CDR3 nucleotides read TGTGCCAGCAGCCAAGACCCGGGGGGCCGCACCGGGGAGCTGTTTTTT. Encoded protein: CASSQDPGGRTGELFF.

This clonotype appeared a few times. The rearrangement links TRBV12-3 or TRBV12-4 to TRBJ2-3; either TRBD1 or TRBD2 may fit D (5 bases each). Trimming stripped 6 bases from V and 0 bases from J, with 10 bases between. This CDR3 has 14 residues. DNA of the CDR3: TGTGCCAGCAGACGGGGCATTAGCACAGATACGCAGTATTTT. This translates into CASRRGISTDTQYF.

The V gene is TRBV4-1, the J gene TRBJ1-5; no clear D. Between the trimmed V and J ends, which lost 0 bases and 2 bases, there was a span of 5 bases. Germline CDR1 is MGHRA and CDR2 is YSYEKL. The CDR3 runs 14 residues. For the CDR3, the DNA is TGCGCCAGCAGCCAAGAGGGCCGCAATCAGCCCCAGCATTTT. It is translated as CASSQEGRNQPQHF.

The genes are TRBV4-3 and TRBJ2-2; tentatively, D is TRBD2 (5 bases). CDR3 length equals 14 residues. Germline V lookup: CDR1 LGHNA, CDR2 YSLEER. V shed 6 bases and J shed 3 bases, with 11 bases lying between them. As DNA, the CDR3 is TGCGCCAGCAGGCGGGCCGCCGACACCGGGGAGCTGTTTTTT. Translating gives CASRRAADTGELFF.

Comment on this clonotype: A much more abundant neighbour one base away suggests this may be a read error. The chain combines TRBV20-1 with TRBJ1-1; no firm D call. Germline CDR1 reads DFQATT; CDR2 reads SNEGSKA (reference sequence). CDR3 size: 12 residues. The V gene lost 1 base and the J gene lost 3 bases, with 6 bases spanning the gap. CDR3 sequence (DNA): TGCAGTGCTAGAGCTGGGGACACTGAAGCTTTCTTT. Amino acids: CSARAGDTEAFF.

The rearrangement joins TRBV20-1 to TRBJ1-5; 9 bases fit TRBD1. Germline loops: CDR1 DFQATT, CDR2 SNEGSKA (reference sequence). The length of the CDR3 is 15 residues. After removal of 6 bases from V and 2 bases from J, the junction contained 8 bases not matched to a gene. CDR3 protein: CSALDRGYGNQPQHF. Written as DNA, the CDR3 is TGCAGTGCCTTGGACAGGGGATATGGCAATCAGCCCCAGCATTTT.

The chain combines TRBV20-1 with TRBJ2-7; 7 positions match TRBD2. Germline assignment: CDR1 DFQATT and CDR2 SNEGSKA (reference sequence). The CDR3 spans 12 residues. Trimming at V came to 6 bases and at J to 9 bases, leaving 11 bases not matched to a gene. The CDR3 here is CSAAGRAAVQYF. The DNA for the CDR3 is TGCAGTGCCGCAGGGAGGGCCGCGGTGCAGTACTTC.

This clonotype was seen only a few times. This sequence joins TRBV7-9 and TRBJ2-3; no definite D call. Trimming shortened V by 3 bases and J by 9 bases, and 10 bases separated the two germline ends. The germline gives CDR1 SEHNR, CDR2 FQNEAQ (reference sequence). This CDR3 region has 12 residues. CDR3 residues: CASSFHRETQYF. The DNA of the CDR3 is TGTGCCAGCAGCTTTCATAGAGAGACGCAGTATTTT.

A few counts support this clonotype. The rearrangement joins TRBV19 to TRBJ1-3; TRBD1 aligns across 8 bases. Losses at the gene ends were 5 bases for V and 2 bases for J; bases not matched to a gene: 5. Per germline, CDR1 LNHDA and CDR2 SQIVND (reference sequence). CDR3 length: 15 amino acids. The CDR3 region has the DNA TGTGCCAGTAGTCTCCAGGGGGCAGCTGGAAACACCATATATTTT. Translation gives CASSLQGAAGNTIYF.

The CDR3 sequence is CASSPPGGTGQFF. In DNA, the CDR3 is TGTGCCAGCAGCCCGCCGGGGGGGACGGGGCAGTTCTTC. The rearrangement links TRBV7-2 to TRBJ2-1; TRBD2 agrees at 8 bases. V trimming: 5 bases; J trimming: 12 bases; junction bases outside the gene matches: 9. CDR1 and CDR2 from the germline V gene are SGHTA and FQGNSA. The CDR3 covers 13 residues.

This rearrangement joins TRBV7-2 to TRBJ1-5, with 7 bases matching TRBD1. J was trimmed by 3 bases and V by 1 base; bases with no gene match: 3. This CDR3 comprises 15 residues. Germline assignment: CDR1 SGHTA and CDR2 FQGNSA. This CDR3 reads CASSLGRGHNQPQHF. The CDR3 DNA reads as TGTGCCAGCAGCTTAGGGAGGGGGCACAATCAGCCCCAGCATTTT.

This clonotype was found once. The rearrangement links TRBV6-2 or TRBV6-3 to TRBJ2-7; TRBD2 might be the D (6 bases). V was clipped by 0 bases and J by 2 bases, with 11 bases between them. The CDR3 is made up of 15 amino acids. Germline V lookup: CDR1 MNHEY, CDR2 SVGEGT. For the CDR3, the DNA is TGTGCCAGCAGTTACTCGATAGGCGGGACCTACGAGCAGTACGTC. This gives the protein CASSYSIGGTYEQYV.

This clonotype has more than one count but fewer than ten. V gene TRBV11-2 combines with J gene TRBJ1-4; TRBD1 is a possible D gene (6 bases). This CDR3 is 14 amino acids long. Germline V gene lookup returns CDR1 SGHAT and CDR2 FQNNGV. V was shortened by 2 bases and J by 7 bases, with 11 bases between the two germline ends. CDR3 sequence: CASSLQGPSEKLFF. The CDR3 DNA reads TGTGCCAGCAGCTTACAGGGGCCGAGTGAAAAACTGTTTTTT.

This chain joins TRBV7-2 and TRBJ2-3, with D possibly matching TRBD2 (5 bases). Germline-derived CDR1 and CDR2 are SGHTA and FQGNSA. The CDR3 is 13 residues long. The V end lost 5 bases, the J end lost 6 bases, and 12 bases lay between the germline ends. The CDR3 DNA sequence: TGTGCCAGCAGCGGTGGTTGGAGGGATACGCAGTATTTT. This encodes CASSGGWRDTQYF.

This clonotype was seen a few times. The rearrangement uses TRBV6-6 and TRBJ1-1; the D gene is possibly TRBD1 (5 bases). Per the germline V gene, CDR1 is MNHNY and CDR2 is SVGAGI (reference sequence). CDR3 length: 13 amino acids. Trimming stripped 7 bases from V and 10 bases from J, with 19 bases between. DNA of the CDR3: TGTGCCAGCAATACACCCCGGGGGGACGCAGCTTTCTTT. Residues: CASNTPRGDAAFF.

This clonotype was seen only once. The chain joins TRBV5-1 to TRBJ1-1, with D unresolved. Germline V gene lookup returns CDR1 SGHRS and CDR2 YFSETQ. V was cut by 2 bases and J by 1 base, with 12 bases left in between. This CDR3 comprises 15 residues. The CDR3 loop is CASSFGCPGNTEAFF. CDR3 nucleotides: TGCGCCAGCAGCTTCGGCTGCCCCGGGAACACTGAAGCTTTCTTT.

This clonotype has a count of ten or more. CDR3 region: CAISTSGFTDTQYF. In DNA, the CDR3 is TGTGCCATCTCTACTAGCGGTTTCACAGATACGCAGTATTTT. The chain has TRBV10-3 and TRBJ2-3, with TRBD2 matching over 8 bases. The J segment lost 2 bases and the V segment lost 8 bases, leaving 6 bases of the junction unmatched. Germline loops: CDR1 ENHRY, CDR2 SYGVKD. CDR3 size: 14 residues.

This clonotype showed up just a few times. The chain employs TRBV20-1 and TRBJ1-2; a possible D gene is TRBD1 (5 bases). The CDR3 consists of 13 residues. Germline lookup yields CDR1 DFQATT and CDR2 SNEGSKA (reference sequence). V lost 3 bases and J 6 bases, leaving 14 bases between the germline ends. The CDR3 loop is CSARGRQRHGYTF. The DNA for the CDR3 is TGCAGTGCTAGGGGCAGACAGCGGCATGGCTACACCTTC.

The rearrangement uses TRBV4-3 and TRBJ2-5; TRBD2 agrees at 9 bases. V shed 3 bases and J 1 base; nucleotides not matched to a gene: 3. The germline gives CDR1 LGHNA, CDR2 YSLEER. The CDR3 contains 15 residues. Here the CDR3 reads CASSHGAGGQETQYF. The CDR3 nucleotides read TGCGCCAGCAGCCACGGAGCGGGGGGCCAAGAGACCCAGTACTTC.